Listed here is a single T cell receptor beta chain. There are 13 residues in the CDR3. Germline V gives CDR1 LNHDA, CDR2 SQIVND (reference sequence). Trimming removed 7 bases at V and 4 bases at J, with 11 bases between. These data belong to a study of Ad26.COV2.S vaccination and SARS-CoV-2 variants. For the study at large: As a participant in COV1001, the donor was in the Ad26.COV2.S trial arm.

Sequencing used immunoSEQ multiplex PCR; TCRdb keeps in-frame clones, though not all of them. The repertoire holds 400,000 to 500,000 clones, with about 91% as singletons. Treatment defined: around 19 received Ad26.COV2.S at low or high dose, single or two shots; a few received placebo; per-sample allocation not given. At day 63 after the first vaccine or placebo injection, samples were drawn. V usage is TRBV19 and J usage is TRBJ1-5, with D possibly TRBD1 on 5 matching bases. This TCR was sampled from a person aged 18-60 years who received the Ad26.COV2.S COVID-19 vaccine or a placebo. The sample was peripheral blood, taken in a trial of Ad26.COV2.S vaccine versus placebo. CDR3 sequence (DNA): TGTGCCAGTACAAACGGGGGGAATCAGCCCCAGCATTTT. The encoded protein is CASTNGGNQPQHF.